This record concerns one TCR beta chain sequence. Original data processing: Nucleated cell counts were estimated from reference gene primer amplification. Profiled with immunoSEQ multiplex PCR; TCRdb holds only in-frame clones, not every one. V and J calls plus clone size are reproduced from that table; the DNA served to infer D and trimming. The sample lists about 280,000 clones, approximately 88% occurring once. These data belong to a study of blood T cell repertoires in COVID-19. On the study more broadly: Collection of acute and convalescent COVID-19 samples took place in the United States, Italy and Spain. Sample material is recorded as cDNA or gDNA derived from T cells, B-cell-depleted T cells, or PBMCs.

The CDR3 spans 16 residues. The V end lost 4 bases, the J end lost 6 bases, and 22 bases lay between the germline ends. Germline V gene sequence: CDR1 SGHRS, CDR2 YFSETQ. The rearrangement links TRBV5-1 to TRBJ1-2, with a weak D call TRBD1 (6 bases). The sample comprised peripheral blood. The clonotype originates from a woman aged 40 to 50 who had recovered from COVID-19. DNA of the CDR3: TGCGCCAGCAGCACCCGGGGGGCCGAATTGAAGAATGGCTACACCTTC. This encodes CASSTRGAELKNGYTF.